This TCR beta chain derives from a study of T cell repertoires in cytomegalovirus infection. Whole-study context: Signatures in public TCR beta sequences pointed to both CMV infection and matching HLA type.

Each CDR3 protein is one row after TCRdb ran MiXCR on the reads. The sample lists about 180,000 distinct CDR3 sequences, roughly an eighth occurring once. A word on this clonotype: Its specificity is unknown.

Whole-study findings and limits: The study identified carriers of CMV plus the relevant HLA from cumulative public TCR beta family frequency. Dominating the ex vivo response were HLA-C-restricted CMV-specific TCR beta clonotypes.

The germline V and J ends were trimmed by 0 bases and 6 bases, with 18 bases remaining between them. The CDR3 extends over 17 amino acids. Germline V gene sequence: CDR1 MNHEY, CDR2 SVGEGT. The specimen was PBMCs. This receptor was obtained from a human donor in good health (CMV status not recorded). Some clones in this sample may be carry-over from other donors' samples. The V gene is TRBV6-2 or TRBV6-3, the J gene TRBJ2-1; D may be TRBD1 (6 bases). Written as DNA, the CDR3 is TGTGCCAGCAGTTACTCGATTTTGGCTAGGGGGTTCAATGAGCAGTTCTTC. Protein: CASSYSILARGFNEQFF.